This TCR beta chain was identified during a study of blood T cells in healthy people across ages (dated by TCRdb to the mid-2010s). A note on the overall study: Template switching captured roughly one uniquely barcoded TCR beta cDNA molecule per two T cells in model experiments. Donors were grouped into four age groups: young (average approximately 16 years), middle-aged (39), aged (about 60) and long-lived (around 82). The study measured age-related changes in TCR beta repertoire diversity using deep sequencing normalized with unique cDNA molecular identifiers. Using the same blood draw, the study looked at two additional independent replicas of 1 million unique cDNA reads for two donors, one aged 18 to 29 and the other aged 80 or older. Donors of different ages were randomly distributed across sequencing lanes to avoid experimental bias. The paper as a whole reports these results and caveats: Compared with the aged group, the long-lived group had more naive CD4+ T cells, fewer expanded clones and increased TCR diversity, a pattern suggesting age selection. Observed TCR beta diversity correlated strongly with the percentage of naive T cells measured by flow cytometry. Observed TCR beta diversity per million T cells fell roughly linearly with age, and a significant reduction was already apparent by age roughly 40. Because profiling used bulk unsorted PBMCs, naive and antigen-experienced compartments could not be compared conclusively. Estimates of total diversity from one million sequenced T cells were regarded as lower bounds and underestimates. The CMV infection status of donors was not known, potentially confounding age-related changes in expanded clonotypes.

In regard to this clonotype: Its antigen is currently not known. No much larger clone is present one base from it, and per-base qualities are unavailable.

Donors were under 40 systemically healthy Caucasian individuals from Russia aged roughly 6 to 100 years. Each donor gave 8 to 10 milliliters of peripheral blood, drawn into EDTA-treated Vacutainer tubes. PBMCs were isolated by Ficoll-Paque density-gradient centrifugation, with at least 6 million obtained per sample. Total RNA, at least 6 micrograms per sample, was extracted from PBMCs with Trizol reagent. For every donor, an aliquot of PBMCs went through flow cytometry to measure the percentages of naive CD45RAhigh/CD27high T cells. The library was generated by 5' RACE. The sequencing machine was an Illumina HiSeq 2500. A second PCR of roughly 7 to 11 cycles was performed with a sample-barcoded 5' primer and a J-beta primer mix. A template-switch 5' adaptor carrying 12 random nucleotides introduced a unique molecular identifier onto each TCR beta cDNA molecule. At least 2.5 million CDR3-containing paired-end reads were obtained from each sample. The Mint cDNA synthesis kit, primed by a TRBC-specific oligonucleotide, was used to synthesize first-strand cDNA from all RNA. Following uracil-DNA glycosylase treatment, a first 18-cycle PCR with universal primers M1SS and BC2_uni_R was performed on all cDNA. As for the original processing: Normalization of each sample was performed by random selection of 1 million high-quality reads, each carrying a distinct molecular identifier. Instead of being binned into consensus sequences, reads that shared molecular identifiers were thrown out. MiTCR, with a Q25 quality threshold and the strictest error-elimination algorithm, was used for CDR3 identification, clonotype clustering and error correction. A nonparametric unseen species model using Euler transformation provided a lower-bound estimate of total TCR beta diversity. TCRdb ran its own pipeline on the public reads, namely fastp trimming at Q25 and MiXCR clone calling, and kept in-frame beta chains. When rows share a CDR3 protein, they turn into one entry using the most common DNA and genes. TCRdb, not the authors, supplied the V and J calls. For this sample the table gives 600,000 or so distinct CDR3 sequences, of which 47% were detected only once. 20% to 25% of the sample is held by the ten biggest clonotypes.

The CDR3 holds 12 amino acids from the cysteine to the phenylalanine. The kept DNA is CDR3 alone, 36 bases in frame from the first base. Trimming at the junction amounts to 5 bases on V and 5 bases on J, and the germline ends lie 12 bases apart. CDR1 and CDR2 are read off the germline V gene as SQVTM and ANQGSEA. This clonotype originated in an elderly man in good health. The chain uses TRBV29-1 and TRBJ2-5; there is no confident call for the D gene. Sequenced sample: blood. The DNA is TGCAGCGTTCGGGCTGCGTGGGAGACCCAGTACTTC. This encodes CSVRAAWETQYF.